The 19 T cell receptor beta chains reported below all come from one sample, sequenced in a study of blood T cells in healthy people across ages. A second roughly 7 to 12 cycle PCR used barcoded and J-beta primers. Each CDR3 protein is one row after TCRdb ran MiXCR on the 5' RACE reads. The table shows some 1.5 million distinct CDR3 sequences, with roughly 28% occurring only once. Input material: blood. Receptor source: a woman between 25 and 40 years old in good health.

Turning to this clonotype: A much more abundant neighbour one base away suggests this may be a read error. V usage is TRBV6-5 and J usage is TRBJ2-3; D not resolved. This CDR3 region has 13 residues. Trimming stripped 6 bases from V and 2 bases from J, with 9 bases between. Per the germline V gene, CDR1 is MNHEY and CDR2 is SVGAGI. CDR3 amino acids: CASSDQTTDTQYF. The CDR3 region has the DNA TGTGCCAGCAGCGACCAGACCACAGATACGCAGTATTTT.

The chain joins TRBV7-9 to TRBJ1-1, with D unresolved. Germline V gives CDR1 SEHNR, CDR2 FQNEAQ (reference sequence). This CDR3 region has 11 residues. The V and J ends lost 5 bases and 6 bases respectively, with 7 bases between them. The CDR3 DNA reads TGTGCCAGCAGCCTCCAGCCTGAAGCTTTCTTT. Its protein product is CASSLQPEAFF.

The chain couples TRBV29-1 to TRBJ2-2; no reliable D call. This CDR3 spans 14 amino acids. V was shortened by 3 bases and J by 6 bases, with 14 bases between the two germline ends. In germline, CDR1 is SQVTM, CDR2 ANQGSEA. The CDR3 nucleotides read TGCAGCGTTGACGCCAGGCACCCCGCCGGGGAGCTGTTTTTT. Translated, it gives CSVDARHPAGELFF.

This clonotype was picked up a small number of times. The V and J genes are TRBV7-9 and TRBJ2-1; 14 nucleotides line up with TRBD2. Germline trimming cut 7 bases from V and 9 bases from J; bases unmatched to any gene: 8. CDR1 and CDR2 (germline): SEHNR, FQNEAQ (reference sequence). CDR3 size: 15 residues. The CDR3 sequence is CASNSEGLAGVEQFF. The CDR3 DNA sequence: TGTGCCAGCAACTCCGAGGGACTAGCGGGAGTTGAGCAGTTCTTC.

The chain recombines TRBV5-1 with TRBJ2-7; 14 nucleotides match TRBD2. Germline assignment: CDR1 SGHRS and CDR2 YFSETQ. The CDR3 runs 16 residues. V trimming: 4 bases; J trimming: 0 bases; junction bases outside the gene matches: 3. The CDR3: CASSKGTSGSSYEQYF. The DNA for the CDR3 is TGCGCCAGCAGCAAAGGGACTAGCGGGAGCTCCTACGAGCAGTACTTC.

Concerning this clonotype itself: With a much larger clone just one base away, this may be a read error. The gene calls are TRBV5-1 and TRBJ2-1; 10 nucleotides agree with TRBD1. V gave up 5 bases and J gave up 6 bases; unmatched junction bases: 5. The CDR3 totals 14 residues. Germline loops: CDR1 SGHRS, CDR2 YFSETQ. The CDR3 sequence is CASSAGTGVNEQFF. CDR3 DNA: TGCGCCAGCAGTGCCGGGACAGGGGTCAATGAGCAGTTCTTC. The variable domain in full, with the rest retrieved from reference TRBV5-1 and TRBJ2-1, is KAGVTQTPRYLIKTRGQQVTLSCSPISGHRSVSWYQQTPGQGLQFLFEYFSETQRNKGNFPGRFSGRQFSNSRSEMNVSTLELGDSALYLCASSAGTGVNEQFFGPGTRLTVL.

CDR3 amino acids: CASSLGDGMNSGANVLTF. The CDR3 region has the DNA TGTGCCAGCAGCTTAGGGGACGGGATGAACTCTGGGGCCAACGTCCTGACTTTC. V and J are TRBV7-2 and TRBJ2-6, with D possibly being TRBD1 or TRBD2 (5 bases each). The CDR3 sequence is 18 residues long. The V end was cut by 1 base, the J end by 0 bases, with 13 bases between. Germline CDR1 SGHTA, CDR2 FQGNSA.

Concerning this clonotype: A much larger clone differs by one base, so this may be a read error. The chain joins TRBV7-2 to TRBJ2-1; tentatively, D is TRBD2 (7 bases). Germline V CDR1 and CDR2: SGHTA, FQGNSA. The CDR3 is 17 amino acids. This chain's CDR3 is CANSLVGGGFSYNEQFF. In DNA, the CDR3 is TGTGCCAACAGCTTAGTTGGCGGGGGCTTCTCCTACAATGAGCAGTTCTTC.

The gene calls are TRBV29-1 and TRBJ1-2; TRBD1 matches at 7 bases. This CDR3 is built from 12 residues. Germline trimming cut 4 bases from V and 4 bases from J; bases unmatched to any gene: 3. CDR1 and CDR2 from the germline V gene are SQVTM and ANQGSEA. The CDR3 nucleotides read TGCAGCGTTGTGGGGACAGCCTATGGCTACACCTTC. Protein product: CSVVGTAYGYTF.

This clonotype was counted ten times or more. The chain couples TRBV20-1 to TRBJ2-5; 7 bases fit TRBD2. There are 11 residues in the CDR3. Germline V lookup: CDR1 DFQATT, CDR2 SNEGSKA (reference sequence). This chain's CDR3 is CSAGGGETQYF. The CDR3 bases are TGCAGCGCCGGCGGGGGAGAGACCCAGTACTTC.

Regarding this clonotype: A junction end diverges from the germline sequence, so it may reflect a read error. The chain recombines TRBV12-3 or TRBV12-4 with TRBJ2-6, with D perhaps assigned TRBD1 or TRBD2 (6 bases each). CDR3 length: 15 residues. CDR3 residues: CAGSSGEAGANVLTF. CDR3 DNA: TGTGCCGGCAGCTCAGGGGAGGCTGGGGCCAACGTCCTGACTTTC.

The chain is built from TRBV9 and TRBJ2-1; D call uncertain. V gave up 3 bases and J gave up 6 bases, with 7 bases separating them. Germline V CDR1 and CDR2: SGDLS, YYNGEE. The CDR3 is 12 amino acids. As DNA, the CDR3 is TGTGCCAGCAGCGGTGGGCTCAATGAGCAGTTCTTC. This codes for CASSGGLNEQFF.

CDR3 coding DNA: TGTGCCAGCAGCCCTCAGATGGGACTAGCGGGGCGAGATACGCAGTATTTT. Its protein is CASSPQMGLAGRDTQYF. The genes are TRBV7-9 and TRBJ2-3; 13 positions agree with TRBD2. The germline CDR1 and CDR2 sequences are SEHNR and FQNEAQ (reference sequence). V trimming: 5 bases; J trimming: 5 bases; junction bases outside the gene matches: 10. This CDR3 has 17 residues.

The chain has TRBV10-1 and TRBJ1-2; D gene ambiguous. Germline V lookup: CDR1 WNHNN, CDR2 SYGVQD (reference sequence). The CDR3 is 13 amino acids. Trimming removed 3 bases from V and 5 bases from J, with 10 bases in between. The CDR3 sequence: CASSEGTEYGYTF. CDR3 sequence (DNA): TGCGCCAGCAGTGAAGGTACCGAATATGGCTACACCTTC.

This clonotype has only a few counts. The rearrangement links TRBV7-6 to TRBJ2-1, with D hard to call. CDR3 length equals 15 residues. Between the trimmed V and J ends, which lost 2 bases and 3 bases, there was a span of 11 bases. CDR1 and CDR2 (germline): SGHVS, FNYEAQ. CDR3: CASSLRFGGYNEQFF. DNA of the CDR3: TGTGCCAGCAGCTTAAGGTTTGGCGGCTACAATGAGCAGTTCTTC.

J is TRBJ2-7 and V is TRBV25-1; D possibly corresponds to TRBD2 (6 bases). Germline V CDR1 and CDR2: MGHDK, SYGVNS. V was clipped by 3 bases and J by 0 bases, with 12 bases between them. This CDR3 is built from 15 residues. CDR3 nucleotide sequence: TGTGCCAGCAGTGAGGTTATTAGCGGCTCCTACGAGCAGTACTTC. It encodes CASSEVISGSYEQYF.

This clonotype was seen ten or more times. The J gene is TRBJ1-4, the V gene TRBV6-5, with D unclear. The CDR3 has 13 amino acids. CDR1 MNHEY and CDR2 SVGAGI come from the germline V gene. Between the trimmed V and J ends, which lost 7 bases and 6 bases, there was a span of 12 bases. CDR3 in DNA: TGTGCCAGCACCGAAGGAGGTCATGAAAAACTGTTTTTT. Translation gives CASTEGGHEKLFF.

This clonotype was found a few times. The chain joins TRBV5-1 to TRBJ1-4; D gene unclear. The CDR3 is 16 amino acids. Deletions cut 0 bases from V and 0 bases from J, with 9 bases between. The V gene's germline CDR1 is SGHRS and CDR2 YFSETQ. The CDR3 here is CASSLVGVATNEKLFF. CDR3 DNA sequence: TGCGCCAGCAGCTTGGTTGGGGTTGCAACTAATGAAAAACTGTTTTTT.

The chain joins TRBV5-6 to TRBJ2-5; D is unresolved. The CDR3 length is 16 residues. Deletions cut 2 bases from V and 2 bases from J, with 16 bases between. From germline, CDR1 is SGHDT and CDR2 YYEEEE. Here the CDR3 reads CASSFRTLASQETQYF. Here the CDR3 DNA reads TGTGCCAGCAGCTTCCGGACCCTGGCCTCACAAGAGACCCAGTACTTC.